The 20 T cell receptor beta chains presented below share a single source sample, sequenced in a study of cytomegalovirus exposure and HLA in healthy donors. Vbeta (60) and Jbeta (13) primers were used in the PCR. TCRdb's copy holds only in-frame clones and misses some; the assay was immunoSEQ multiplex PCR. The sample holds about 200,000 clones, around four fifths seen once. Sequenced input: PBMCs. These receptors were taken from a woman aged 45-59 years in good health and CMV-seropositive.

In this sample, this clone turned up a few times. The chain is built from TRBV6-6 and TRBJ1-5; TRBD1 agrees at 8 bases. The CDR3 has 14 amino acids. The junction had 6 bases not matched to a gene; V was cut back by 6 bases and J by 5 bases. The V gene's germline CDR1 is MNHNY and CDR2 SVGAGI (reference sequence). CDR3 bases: TGTGCCAGCAGGACAGACAGGGGAGATCAGCCCCAGCATTTT. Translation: CASRTDRGDQPQHF.

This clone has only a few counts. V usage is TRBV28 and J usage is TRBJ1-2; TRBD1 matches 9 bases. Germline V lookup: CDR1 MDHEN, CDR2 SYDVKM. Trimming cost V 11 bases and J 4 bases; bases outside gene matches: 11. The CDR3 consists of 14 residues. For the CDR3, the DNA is TGTGCCGCTGGACAGGGGCGTATAGGCTATGGCTACACCTTC. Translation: CAAGQGRIGYGYTF.

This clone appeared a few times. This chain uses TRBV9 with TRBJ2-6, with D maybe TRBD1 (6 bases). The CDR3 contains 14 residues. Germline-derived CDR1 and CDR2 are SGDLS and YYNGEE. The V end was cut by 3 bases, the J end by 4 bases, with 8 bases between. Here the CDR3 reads CASSGDTGANVLTF. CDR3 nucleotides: TGTGCCAGCAGCGGGGACACGGGGGCCAACGTCCTGACTTTC.

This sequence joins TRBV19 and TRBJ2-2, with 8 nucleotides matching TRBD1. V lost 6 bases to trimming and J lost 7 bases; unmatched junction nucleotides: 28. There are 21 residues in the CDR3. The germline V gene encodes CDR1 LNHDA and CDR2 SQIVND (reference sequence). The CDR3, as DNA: TGTGCCAGTAGAGGGCCCGAGAGCATGCCAGGGGGCGTTTATTTGGGCGGGGAGCTGTTTTTT. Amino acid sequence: CASRGPESMPGGVYLGGELFF.

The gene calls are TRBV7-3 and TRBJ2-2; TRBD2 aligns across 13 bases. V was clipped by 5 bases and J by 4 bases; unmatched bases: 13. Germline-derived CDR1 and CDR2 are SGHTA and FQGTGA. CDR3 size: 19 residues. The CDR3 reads CASSTTGTSGNLATGELFF. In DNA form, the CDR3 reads TGTGCCAGCAGCACGACCGGGACTAGCGGGAATTTGGCCACCGGGGAGCTGTTTTTT.

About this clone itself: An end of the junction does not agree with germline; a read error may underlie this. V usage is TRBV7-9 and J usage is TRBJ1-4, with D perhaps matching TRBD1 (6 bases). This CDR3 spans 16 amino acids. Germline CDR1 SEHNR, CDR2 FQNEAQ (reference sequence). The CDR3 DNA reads TGTTCCAGCAGCCCACTGGGGGCCCCAACTAATGAAAAACTGTTTTTT. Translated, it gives CSSSPLGAPTNEKLFF.

In nucleotides, the CDR3 is TGTGCCAGCAGTGAGCAGGGGGGAGAAAGTTCACCCCTCCACTTT. Protein: CASSEQGGESSPLHF. The rearrangement links TRBV2 to TRBJ1-6, with 7 bases matching TRBD1. Germline V gene sequence: CDR1 SNHLY, CDR2 FYNNEI. The CDR3 is made up of 15 amino acids. V shed 3 bases and J 9 bases; nucleotides not matched to a gene: 8. Based on the CDR3 plus reference TRBV2 and TRBJ1-6, the full variable domain is EPEVTQTPSHQVTQMGQEVILRCVPISNHLYFYWYRQILGQKVEFLVSFYNNEISEKSEIFDDQFSVERPDGSNFTLKIRSTKLEDSAMYFCASSEQGGESSPLHFGNGTRLTVT.

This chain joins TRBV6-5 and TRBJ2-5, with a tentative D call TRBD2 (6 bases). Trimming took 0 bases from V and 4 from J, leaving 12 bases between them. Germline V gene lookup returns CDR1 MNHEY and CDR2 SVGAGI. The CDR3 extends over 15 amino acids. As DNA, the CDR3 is TGTGCCAGCAGTTACTCAGGGGCGGGAACAGAGACCCAGTACTTC. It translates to CASSYSGAGTETQYF.

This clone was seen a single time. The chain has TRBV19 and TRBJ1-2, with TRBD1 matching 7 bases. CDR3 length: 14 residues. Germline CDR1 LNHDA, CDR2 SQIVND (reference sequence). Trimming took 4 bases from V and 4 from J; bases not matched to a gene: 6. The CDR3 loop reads CASSKPGTAYGYTF. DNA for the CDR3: TGTGCCAGTAGTAAGCCCGGGACAGCCTATGGCTACACCTTC. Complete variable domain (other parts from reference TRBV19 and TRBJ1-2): DGGITQSPKYLFRKEGQNVTLSCEQNLNHDAMYWYRQDPGQGLRLIYYSQIVNDFQKGDIAEGYSVSREKKESFPLTVTSAQKNPTAFYLCASSKPGTAYGYTFGSGTRLTVV.

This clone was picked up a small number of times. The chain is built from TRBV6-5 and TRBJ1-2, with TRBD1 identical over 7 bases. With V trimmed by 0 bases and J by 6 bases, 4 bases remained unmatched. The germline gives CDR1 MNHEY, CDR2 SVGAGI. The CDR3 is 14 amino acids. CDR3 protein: CASSYSNRGNGYTF. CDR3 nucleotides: TGTGCCAGCAGTTACTCCAACAGGGGAAATGGCTACACCTTC.

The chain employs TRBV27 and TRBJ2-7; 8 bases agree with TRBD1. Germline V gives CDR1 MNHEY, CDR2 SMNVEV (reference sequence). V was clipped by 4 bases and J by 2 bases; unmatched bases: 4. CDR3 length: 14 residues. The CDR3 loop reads CASSSGQETYEQYF. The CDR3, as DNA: TGTGCCAGCAGTTCGGGACAGGAGACCTACGAGCAGTACTTC.

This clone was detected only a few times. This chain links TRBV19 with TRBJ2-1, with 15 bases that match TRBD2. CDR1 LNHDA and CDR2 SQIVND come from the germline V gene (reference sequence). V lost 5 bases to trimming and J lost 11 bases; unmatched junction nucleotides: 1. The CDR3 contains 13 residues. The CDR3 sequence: CASSGLAGGQQFF. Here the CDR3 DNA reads TGTGCCAGTAGTGGACTAGCGGGAGGGCAGCAGTTCTTC.

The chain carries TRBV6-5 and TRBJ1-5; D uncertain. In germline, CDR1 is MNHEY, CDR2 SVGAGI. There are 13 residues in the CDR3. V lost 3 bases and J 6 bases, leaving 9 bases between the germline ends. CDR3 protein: CASSYETGQPQHF. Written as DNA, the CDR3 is TGTGCCAGCAGTTATGAAACGGGTCAGCCCCAGCATTTT.

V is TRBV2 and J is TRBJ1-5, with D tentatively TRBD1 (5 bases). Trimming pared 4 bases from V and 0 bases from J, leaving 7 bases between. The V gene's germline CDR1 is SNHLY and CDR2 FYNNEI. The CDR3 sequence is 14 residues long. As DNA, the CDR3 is TGTGCCAGCAGTGTGGACAATAGCAATCAGCCCCAGCATTTT. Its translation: CASSVDNSNQPQHF.

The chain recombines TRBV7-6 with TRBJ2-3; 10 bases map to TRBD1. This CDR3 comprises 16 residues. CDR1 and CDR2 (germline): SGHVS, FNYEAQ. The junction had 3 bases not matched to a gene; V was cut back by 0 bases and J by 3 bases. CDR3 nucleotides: TGTGCCAGCAGCTTAGCTCCGGGACAGGGGACAGATACGCAGTATTTT. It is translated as CASSLAPGQGTDTQYF. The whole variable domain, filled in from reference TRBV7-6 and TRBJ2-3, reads GAGVSQSPRYKVTKRGQDVALRCDPISGHVSLYWYRQALGQGPEFLTYFNYEAQQDKSGLPNDRFSAERPEGSISTLTIQRTEQRDSAMYRCASSLAPGQGTDTQYFGPGTRLTVL.

CDR3 sequence (DNA): TGCAGCGTTGATCCGGTTGCCTACAATGAGCAGTTCTTC. Encoded protein: CSVDPVAYNEQFF. The genes are TRBV29-1 and TRBJ2-1, with D hard to call. The CDR3 has 13 amino acids. The germline V gene encodes CDR1 SQVTM and CDR2 ANQGSEA. Trimming pared 3 bases from V and 2 bases from J, leaving 8 bases between.

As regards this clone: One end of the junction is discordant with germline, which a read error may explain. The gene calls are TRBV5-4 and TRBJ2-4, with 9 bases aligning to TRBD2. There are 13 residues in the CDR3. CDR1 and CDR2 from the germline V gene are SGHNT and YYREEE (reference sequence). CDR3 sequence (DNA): TGTGCCAGCAGCTCATCAAGCGGGAGGCCCGCCCGGTTC. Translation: CASSSSSGRPARF.

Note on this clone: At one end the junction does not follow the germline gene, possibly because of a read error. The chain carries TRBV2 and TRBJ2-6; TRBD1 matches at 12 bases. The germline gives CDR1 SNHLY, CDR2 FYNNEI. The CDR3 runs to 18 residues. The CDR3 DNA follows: TGTGCCAGCAGTGAAGCCGGGACAGGGGGCTCTGGGGCCAACGGCCTGACTTTC. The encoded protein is CASSEAGTGGSGANGLTF.

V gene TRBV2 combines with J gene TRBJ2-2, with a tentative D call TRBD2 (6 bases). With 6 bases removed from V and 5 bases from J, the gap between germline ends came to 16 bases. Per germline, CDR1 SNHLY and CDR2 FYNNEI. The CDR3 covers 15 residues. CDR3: CASSMVGGGTGELFF. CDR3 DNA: TGTGCCAGCAGCATGGTTGGGGGAGGTACCGGGGAGCTGTTTTTT. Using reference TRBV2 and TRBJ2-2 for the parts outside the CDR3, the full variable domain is EPEVTQTPSHQVTQMGQEVILRCVPISNHLYFYWYRQILGQKVEFLVSFYNNEISEKSEIFDDQFSVERPDGSNFTLKIRSTKLEDSAMYFCASSMVGGGTGELFFGEGSRLTVL.

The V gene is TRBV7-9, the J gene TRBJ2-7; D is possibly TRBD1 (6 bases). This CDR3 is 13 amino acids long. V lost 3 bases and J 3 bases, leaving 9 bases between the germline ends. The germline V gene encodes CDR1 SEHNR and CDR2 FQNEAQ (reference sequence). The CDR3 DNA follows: TGTGCCAGCAGCTTTTCACAGGGCTACGAGCAGTACTTC. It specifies CASSFSQGYEQYF.